The present TCR beta chain was sequenced within a study of T cell changes during pregnancy in multiple sclerosis. The CDR3 runs to 15 residues. Germline CDR1 is SGHRS and CDR2 is YFSETQ. V was cut by 4 bases and J by 4 bases, with 17 bases left in between. The method was immunoSEQ multiplex PCR; TCRdb's version includes in-frame clones alone and lacks a portion of them. The repertoire holds approximately 41,000 clones, with more than 75% as singletons. The chain links TRBV5-1 to TRBJ1-1, with D possibly being TRBD1 (6 bases). This TCR was sampled from a female donor with multiple sclerosis, enrolled in a pregnancy study. Material: PBMCs (not recorded whether the cells were cultured). CDR3 sequence reads: CASSPRTDYGTEAFF. DNA for the CDR3: TGCGCCAGCAGCCCTAGGACAGATTACGGCACTGAAGCTTTCTTT.